The rows below give T cell receptor beta chains drawn from one sample of a study of T cell repertoires in cytomegalovirus infection. For these receptors, no antigen is known. MiXCR, applied by TCRdb to the reads, yields one record per CDR3 protein. The profile shows some 590,000 distinct CDR3 sequences, about 40% of them singletons. The sequencing here drew on cultured PBMCs, taken from culture after CMV antigen stimulation. These receptors were taken from a human donor in good health (CMV status not recorded). Some clones in this sample may be carry-over from other donors' samples. Each CDR3 is given with its conserved first and last residue. The D gene is left open where the match is weak. Only some rows state a clone size, as once, few, many or a class for expanded clones.

DNA,CDR3,V,D,length,size,J
TGTGCCAGCAGTTATTGGGAGGGCCGTTACAATGAGCAGTTCTTC,CASSYWEGRYNEQFF,TRBV6-1,TRBD2,15,-,TRBJ2-1
TGTGCCAGCAGTTTCGGGAGCGGGGGGGGAGAGACCCAGTACTTC,CASSFGSGGGETQYF,TRBV12-3/TRBV12-4,TRBD2,15,-,TRBJ2-5
TGTGCCAGCAGCCCTAGGCGACAGGGGCAAGGTCAGCCCCAGCATTTT,CASSPRRQGQGQPQHF,TRBV7-8,TRBD1,16,many,TRBJ1-5
TGTGCCAGCAGTAACAAGGGACTAGCGGGGGGCGCAGATACGCAGTATTTT,CASSNKGLAGGADTQYF,TRBV27,TRBD2,17,-,TRBJ2-3
TGTGCCAGCAGCTTAGTAGTGGGAGGGGAGCTGTTTTTT,CASSLVVGGELFF,TRBV11-3,-,13,-,TRBJ2-2
TGTGCCAGTAGTATAGGGGCTAAAATAGTTTACAATGAGCAGTTCTTC,CASSIGAKIVYNEQFF,TRBV19,-,16,few,TRBJ2-1
TGTGCCAGCAGCTTATATTTCGGGAGGGAGGGCAATGAGCAGTTCTTC,CASSLYFGREGNEQFF,TRBV7-8,TRBD2,16,few,TRBJ2-1
TGCAGTGTTCATACAGGGGGCACTAATGAAAAACTGTTTTTT,CSVHTGGTNEKLFF,TRBV20-1,TRBD1,14,once,TRBJ1-4
TGTGCCAGCAGCAAACCGGGGGGTCTCGGTGAAAAACTGTTTTTT,CASSKPGGLGEKLFF,TRBV7-9,-,15,few,TRBJ1-4
TGTGCCAGCAGCGCTGGAGCCTTTAGCGGGAGGGCTGGCTCAGATACGCAGTATTTT,CASSAGAFSGRAGSDTQYF,TRBV7-9,TRBD2,19,-,TRBJ2-3
TGTGCCATCAGTGACGGGGGCGGGGGGGCTTCCAATGAGCAGTTCTTC,CAISDGGGGASNEQFF,TRBV10-3,TRBD2,16,-,TRBJ2-1
TGTGCCAGCTCACCCGGCTCCGGGGGCGCGAACATTCAGTACTTC,CASSPGSGGANIQYF,TRBV18,-,15,-,TRBJ2-4
TGTGCCAGCAGCCTCCGACTAGCCTTTGGAGATACGCAGTATTTT,CASSLRLAFGDTQYF,TRBV14,TRBD2,15,-,TRBJ2-3
TGTGCCAGCAGCTTAGGGGCCAACGAGCAGTACTTC,CASSLGANEQYF,TRBV7-9,-,12,few,TRBJ2-7
TGCAGTGCTAGAAAGGGACAGGGAGGCTATGGCTACACCTTC,CSARKGQGGYGYTF,TRBV20-1,TRBD1,14,-,TRBJ1-2
TGTGCCAGCAGTTCCTTACTAGCACCTGGGGAGACCCAGTACTTC,CASSSLLAPGETQYF,TRBV28,-,15,once,TRBJ2-5
TGTGCCAGCAGTTTCGACAGAAGGGTGCATAATTCACCCCTCCACTTT,CASSFDRRVHNSPLHF,TRBV27,-,16,few,TRBJ1-6
TGTGCCAGTAGCCTTGGACTAGGGGGCGAGCAGTACTTC,CASSLGLGGEQYF,TRBV19,-,13,few,TRBJ2-7
TGTGCCAGCAGCCTCTTCAGGGTATCTGTCCTTGGTGAAGCTTTCTTT,CASSLFRVSVLGEAFF,TRBV7-8,-,16,many,TRBJ1-1
TGTGCCAGCAGCTTAGTTCGCCAGCGAAACGAAAAACTGTTTTTT,CASSLVRQRNEKLFF,TRBV7-8,-,15,few,TRBJ1-4
TGTGCCAGCACCTCTAGGACTAGCGGGAGGGCCAGGAATGAGCAGTTCTTC,CASTSRTSGRARNEQFF,TRBV27,TRBD2,17,-,TRBJ2-1
TGTGCCAGCAGTTTTGGCAGGGTGTACGGCACTGAAGCTTTCTTT,CASSFGRVYGTEAFF,TRBV12-3/TRBV12-4,-,15,-,TRBJ1-1
TGTGCCAGCAGTGAAGGGCCGACAGGGGCAAATTCACCCCTCCACTTT,CASSEGPTGANSPLHF,TRBV6-1,TRBD1,16,once,TRBJ1-6
TGTGCCAGCTCCAGATCGGAGCCCTATACACAGTACTTC,CASSRSEPYTQYF,TRBV18,-,13,many,TRBJ2-7
TGTGCCAGCAGCTTAGATGGGTCACGCTCACCCCTCCACTTT,CASSLDGSRSPLHF,TRBV7-6,-,14,-,TRBJ1-6
TGTGCCAGCAGTTTGAAGCCAGATGAGACCTACGAGCAGTACTTC,CASSLKPDETYEQYF,TRBV27,-,15,-,TRBJ2-7